Following are 32 T cell receptor beta chains from one sample sequenced in a study of human T cells and chemical hapten exposure. Time point in this sample: patch test 1, 2 weeks after DPC sensitization. The treatment is: therapeutic diphenylcyclopropenone sensitization with weekly scalp DPC. TCRdb re-derived calls from the RACE reads in MiXCR, one entry per CDR3 protein. The data hold 300,000 to 450,000 distinct CDR3 sequences, with roughly 4.8% observed a single time. The sequencing used whole blood, collected in connection with sensitization to the hapten diphenylcyclopropenone (DPC). The receptors here all came from a woman in her forties or fifties with alopecia areata. Some clones in this sample may be carry-over from other donors' samples.

This chain connects TRBV24-1 to TRBJ2-2; 7 bases fit TRBD2. Losses at the gene ends were 2 bases for V and 0 bases for J; bases not matched to a gene: 2. CDR1 and CDR2 (germline): KGHDR, SFDVKD. CDR3 length: 16 amino acids. The chain's CDR3 is CATSDSGTTNTGELFF. Written as DNA, the CDR3 is TGTGCCACCAGTGATTCCGGGACTACGAACACCGGGGAGCTGTTTTTT.

The genes are TRBV27 and TRBJ2-1, with D possibly being TRBD2 (6 bases). Trimming took 3 bases from V and 6 from J, leaving 12 bases between them. The CDR3 has 14 residues. Germline-derived CDR1 and CDR2 are MNHEY and SMNVEV (reference sequence). This CDR3 is CASSFSGVTNEQFF. The CDR3 DNA is TGTGCCAGCAGTTTTAGCGGCGTGACCAATGAGCAGTTCTTC.

The chain recombines TRBV27 with TRBJ2-1; TRBD2 aligns across 7 bases. Germline CDR1 is MNHEY and CDR2 is SMNVEV (reference sequence). This CDR3 spans 12 amino acids. The trim removed 5 bases at V and 9 bases at J, leaving 4 bases unmatched. CDR3 loop: CASSRLASEQFF. CDR3 nucleotides: TGTGCCAGCAGTAGACTAGCCAGTGAGCAGTTCTTC.

In this sample, this clonotype turned up many times. The chain employs TRBV15 and TRBJ2-5; TRBD1 is a possible D gene (5 bases). Germline CDR1 is LNHNV and CDR2 is YYDKDF (reference sequence). Trimming cost V 5 bases and J 3 bases, with 10 bases left between them. The CDR3 covers 13 residues. In DNA, the CDR3 is TGTGCCACCAGCGAGACAGTTAAAGAGACCCAGTACTTC. It codes for CATSETVKETQYF.

In its sample, this clonotype was seen many times. The J gene is TRBJ2-3, the V gene TRBV2; no reliable D call. Germline V gives CDR1 SNHLY, CDR2 FYNNEI. V was shortened by 6 bases and J by 2 bases, with 6 bases between the two germline ends. CDR3 length: 12 amino acids. CDR3 nucleotide sequence: TGTGCCAGCAGGCTACTCACAGATACGCAGTATTTT. Its translation: CASRLLTDTQYF.

This clonotype was observed a few times. The chain recombines TRBV27 with TRBJ1-1; no reliable D call. The CDR3 consists of 15 residues. The germline V and J ends were trimmed by 2 bases and 3 bases, with 13 bases remaining between them. Germline-derived CDR1 and CDR2 are MNHEY and SMNVEV (reference sequence). CDR3 nucleotides: TGTGCCAGCAGTTTAAAGGCTTTGGCCGACACTGAAGCTTTCTTT. Translating gives CASSLKALADTEAFF.

This clonotype was recorded many times. The V gene is TRBV7-9, the J gene TRBJ1-2; the D is unclear. There are 12 residues in the CDR3. Germline V CDR1 and CDR2: SEHNR, FQNEAQ (reference sequence). Between the trimmed V and J ends, which lost 1 base and 4 bases, there was a span of 4 bases. The CDR3 sequence: CASSLVGYGYTF. In DNA form, the CDR3 reads TGTGCCAGCAGCTTAGTGGGCTATGGCTACACCTTC.

This clonotype was seen ten or more times. The chain has TRBV10-1 and TRBJ2-3; the D gene is possibly TRBD2 (5 bases). In germline, CDR1 is WNHNN, CDR2 SYGVQD (reference sequence). The CDR3 has 11 residues. V lost 8 bases to trimming and J lost 5 bases, with 8 bases between them. The CDR3 reads CASSEGDTQYF. CDR3 coding DNA: TGCGCCAGCTCCGAGGGAGATACGCAGTATTTT.

The chain has TRBV13 and TRBJ2-3; the D is unclear. Between the trimmed V and J ends, which lost 3 bases and 6 bases, there was a span of 13 bases. The CDR3 totals 14 residues. Germline CDR1 reads PRHDT; CDR2 reads FYEKMQ (reference sequence). The CDR3 protein is CASSFSIQHDTQYF. As DNA, the CDR3 is TGTGCCAGCAGCTTCAGTATTCAGCACGATACGCAGTATTTT.

This clonotype was detected ten times or more. This chain uses TRBV29-1 with TRBJ2-1, with TRBD1 matching over 10 bases. V lost 1 base, J lost 7 bases, and 4 bases stayed unmatched. This CDR3 has 14 residues. CDR1 and CDR2 from the germline V gene are SQVTM and ANQGSEA. CDR3: CSVEGTGGINEQFF. CDR3 DNA: TGCAGCGTTGAAGGGACAGGGGGAATAAATGAGCAGTTCTTC.

Only a few counts were recorded for this clonotype. This sequence joins TRBV4-3 and TRBJ1-1, with D perhaps matching TRBD1 (6 bases). Trimming removed 7 bases at V and 8 bases at J, with 11 bases between. The CDR3 covers 11 residues. Germline-derived CDR1 and CDR2 are LGHNA and YSLEER. This CDR3 is CASTEGGEAFF. CDR3 coding DNA: TGCGCCAGCACGGAGGGGGGAGAAGCTTTCTTT.

This clonotype was recorded many times. V and J are TRBV5-1 and TRBJ2-4; D remains ambiguous. CDR1 is SGHRS and CDR2 is YFSETQ in the germline V gene. The CDR3 length is 13 residues. The V end lost 0 bases, the J end lost 9 bases, and 10 bases lay between the germline ends. The CDR3 DNA is TGCGCCAGCAGCTTGGAATCGGACGGCATTCAGTACTTC. Its protein product is CASSLESDGIQYF.

About this clonotype itself: One base away lies a much larger clone, so this may be a sequencing read error. The chain links TRBV28 to TRBJ2-5; D unresolved. This CDR3 has 12 residues. Germline-derived CDR1 and CDR2 are MDHEN and SYDVKM. This CDR3 reads CACRPSAETQYF. The DNA for the CDR3 is TGTGCCTGCAGGCCCTCAGCTGAGACCCAGTACTTC. Full variable domain (outside the CDR3, taken from reference TRBV28 and TRBJ2-5): DVKVTQSSRYLVKRTGEKVFLECVQDMDHENMFWYRQDPGLGLRLIYFSYDVKMKEKGDIPEGYSVSREKKERFSLILESASTNQTSMYLCACRPSAETQYFGPGTRLLVL.

The chain joins TRBV7-6 to TRBJ2-3; D gene unclear. Trimming removed 3 bases from V and 2 bases from J, with 9 bases in between. This CDR3 region has 14 residues. Germline V gives CDR1 SGHVS, CDR2 FNYEAQ. Here the CDR3 reads CASSFSDLTDTQYF. CDR3 nucleotide sequence: TGTGCCAGCAGCTTTTCGGACCTCACAGATACGCAGTATTTT.

The V call is TRBV9, the J call TRBJ2-1, with D maybe TRBD2 (7 bases). Germline-derived CDR1 and CDR2 are SGDLS and YYNGEE. The germline V and J ends were trimmed by 0 bases and 1 base, with 11 bases remaining between them. The CDR3 totals 16 residues. DNA of the CDR3: TGTGCCAGCAGCGTAGGAGGGGGGGTGTCCTACAATGAGCAGTTCTTC. Protein sequence: CASSVGGGVSYNEQFF.

This clonotype occurred many times. This chain links TRBV7-6 with TRBJ2-7, with 10 bases that match TRBD2. Per germline, CDR1 SGHVS and CDR2 FNYEAQ. V gave up 2 bases and J gave up 6 bases; unmatched junction bases: 1. This CDR3 contains 13 residues. DNA of the CDR3: TGTGCCAGCAGCTTACTAGCGGGAGTCGAGCAGTACTTC. It translates to CASSLLAGVEQYF.

This clonotype has just a few counts. The chain employs TRBV27 and TRBJ2-6, with no clear D. The V and J ends lost 3 bases and 0 bases respectively, with 12 bases between them. The CDR3 is 17 amino acids. From germline, CDR1 is MNHEY and CDR2 SMNVEV (reference sequence). The CDR3 spells CASSFWQATSGANVLTF. CDR3 nucleotide sequence: TGTGCCAGCAGTTTCTGGCAGGCCACCTCTGGGGCCAACGTCCTGACTTTC.

At least ten counts were recorded for this clonotype. The V call is TRBV13, the J call TRBJ2-3; perhaps TRBD1 as D (6 bases). This CDR3 comprises 12 residues. Germline lookup yields CDR1 PRHDT and CDR2 FYEKMQ (reference sequence). The ends were cut back, 3 bases at V and 13 bases at J, with 14 bases in the middle. CDR3 DNA: TGTGCCAGCAGCTTTGGACAGACCCTCAAGTATTTT. Its translation: CASSFGQTLKYF.

This clonotype was seen repeatedly, ten times or more. V usage is TRBV5-5 and J usage is TRBJ2-3; D may be TRBD1 or TRBD2 (5 bases each). This CDR3 spans 16 amino acids. In germline, CDR1 is SGHKS, CDR2 YYEKEE (reference sequence). Trimming removed 0 bases from V and 1 base from J, with 12 bases in between. As DNA, the CDR3 is TGTGCCAGCAGCTTGGGCCTACTAGGGGGCACAGATACGCAGTATTTT. It yields the protein CASSLGLLGGTDTQYF.

The chain couples TRBV20-1 to TRBJ1-3, with D unclear. Germline V lookup: CDR1 DFQATT, CDR2 SNEGSKA (reference sequence). The CDR3 contains 14 residues. V gave up 3 bases and J gave up 0 bases, with 9 bases separating them. CDR3 in DNA: TGCAGTGCTAGTGGATGGGACTCTGGAAACACCATATATTTT. Amino acids: CSASGWDSGNTIYF.

V and J are TRBV29-1 and TRBJ2-2; 7 nucleotides line up with TRBD1. The germline V gene encodes CDR1 SQVTM and CDR2 ANQGSEA. V dropped 6 bases and J dropped 6; count of bases not matched to a gene: 13. The CDR3 is 15 residues long. The chain's CDR3 is CSVLGSERGPGELFF. Here the CDR3 DNA reads TGCAGCGTCCTCGGGTCGGAAAGGGGGCCCGGGGAGCTGTTTTTT.

This clonotype occurred a few times. V usage is TRBV28 and J usage is TRBJ2-2, with D unclear. The CDR3 length is 11 residues. Germline V gives CDR1 MDHEN, CDR2 SYDVKM. The germline V and J ends were trimmed by 3 bases and 10 bases, with 6 bases remaining between them. CDR3 sequence reads: CASSFSAELFF. In nucleotides, the CDR3 is TGTGCCAGCAGTTTTTCGGCGGAGCTGTTTTTT.

This clonotype has a handful of counts. This chain connects TRBV7-2 to TRBJ2-1, with TRBD2 matching 7 bases. J lost 6 bases, V lost 5 bases, and 10 bases had no gene match. The CDR3 is 15 amino acids. The V gene's germline CDR1 is SGHTA and CDR2 FQGNSA. The CDR3 DNA sequence: TGTGCCAGCAGCCCCGGCCGGACTAGGGCCAATGAGCAGTTCTTC. Its protein is CASSPGRTRANEQFF.

This clonotype was seen more than once but under ten times. The rearrangement uses TRBV3-1 and TRBJ2-1; 12 positions agree with TRBD2. The CDR3 loop spans 16 amino acids. V trimming: 4 bases; J trimming: 3 bases; junction bases outside the gene matches: 4. Germline CDR1 and CDR2: LGHDT and YNNKEL (reference sequence). The CDR3 DNA reads as TGTGCCAGCAGCCCTACTAGCGGGGGGCACTACAATGAGCAGTTCTTC. Translated: CASSPTSGGHYNEQFF.

This clonotype showed up many times. The chain combines TRBV2 with TRBJ1-5; possible D gene TRBD1, 6 bases. V lost 5 bases and J 5 bases, leaving 13 bases between the germline ends. The germline gives CDR1 SNHLY, CDR2 FYNNEI. The CDR3 is made up of 14 amino acids. The CDR3 is CASSSQGWDQPQHF. The CDR3 DNA is TGTGCCAGCAGTTCACAGGGATGGGATCAGCCCCAGCATTTT.

In its sample, this clonotype was seen many times. The rearrangement uses TRBV18 and TRBJ2-7, with TRBD1 matching 8 bases. Germline CDR1 KGHSH, CDR2 LQKENI. The CDR3 covers 14 residues. Trimming cost V 3 bases and J 2 bases; bases outside gene matches: 3. CDR3 coding DNA: TGTGCCAGCTCACCGGGACAGGTGACCTACGAGCAGTACTTC. The encoded protein is CASSPGQVTYEQYF. Looking up the rest from reference TRBV18 and TRBJ2-7 gives the full variable domain: NAGVMQNPRHLVRRRGQEARLRCSPMKGHSHVYWYRQLPEEGLKFMVYLQKENIIDESGMPKERFSAEFPKEGPSILRIQQVVRGDSAAYFCASSPGQVTYEQYFGPGTRLTVT.

This clonotype was counted ten times or more. The chain uses TRBV10-3 and TRBJ2-7, with unresolved D. CDR1 ENHRY and CDR2 SYGVKD come from the germline V gene. The CDR3 contains 15 residues. V lost 2 bases to trimming and J lost 2 bases, with 13 bases between them. DNA of the CDR3: TGTGCCATCAGTGAGAGGCGAACGGATGCCTACGAGCAGTACTTC. Residues: CAISERRTDAYEQYF.

The table lists this clonotype with many counts. The chain recombines TRBV9 with TRBJ1-5; D remains unclear. CDR1 SGDLS and CDR2 YYNGEE come from the germline V gene. The ends were cut back, 4 bases at V and 8 bases at J, with 16 bases in the middle. This CDR3 has 14 residues. The CDR3 DNA reads TGTGCCAGCAGCCCGGAGGTAGGCCCGGAGCCCCAGCATTTT. Amino acids: CASSPEVGPEPQHF.

This clonotype was seen a handful of times. V and J are TRBV4-3 and TRBJ1-6; D gene unclear. This CDR3 region has 16 residues. Germline CDR1 and CDR2: LGHNA and YSLEER. Trimming shortened V by 1 base and J by 6 bases, and 13 bases separated the two germline ends. CDR3 in amino acids: CASSQAVGRINSPLHF. The CDR3 DNA follows: TGCGCCAGCAGCCAAGCGGTAGGACGAATTAATTCACCCCTCCACTTT.

This clonotype was seen only a few times. The gene calls are TRBV6-6 and TRBJ2-3; D possibly corresponds to TRBD1 (8 bases). V lost 0 bases and J 10 bases, leaving 17 bases between the germline ends. The CDR3 consists of 15 residues. Germline CDR1 MNHNY, CDR2 SVGAGI (reference sequence). The CDR3 DNA reads as TGTGCCAGCAGTTACTCTACAGGGGGGGAGAATTCGCAGTATTTT. Encoded protein: CASSYSTGGENSQYF.

This clonotype was seen ten or more times. The rearrangement uses TRBV5-1 and TRBJ1-4; the D gene is possibly TRBD1 (5 bases). V was shortened by 3 bases and J by 3 bases, with 6 bases between the two germline ends. Germline V lookup: CDR1 SGHRS, CDR2 YFSETQ. The CDR3 consists of 13 residues. The CDR3 sequence: CASSWGANEKLFF. CDR3 bases: TGCGCCAGCAGCTGGGGGGCTAATGAAAAACTGTTTTTT.

In this sample, this clonotype turned up many times. The rearrangement uses TRBV10-1 and TRBJ2-7, with TRBD2 matching over 8 bases. The CDR3 spans 14 residues. V trimming: 0 bases; J trimming: 3 bases; junction bases outside the gene matches: 1. Germline assignment: CDR1 WNHNN and CDR2 SYGVQD (reference sequence). Here the CDR3 reads CASSESGTSYEQYF. CDR3 DNA sequence: TGCGCCAGCAGTGAGTCCGGGACTAGCTACGAGCAGTACTTC.